This TCR beta chain was captured by sequencing in a study of T-cell reconstitution after alpha-beta-depleted transplantation in children. Trimming removed 5 bases at V and 3 bases at J, with 17 bases between. This CDR3 region has 16 residues. For this clonotype: Its matching antigen is unknown.

Whole-study findings and limits: The main origin of T-cell counts and diversity one year after transplant was newly produced T cells.

The authors prepared the TCRbeta library with unique molecular identifiers. A single record per CDR3 protein comes from TCRdb applying MiXCR to the PCR reads. The sample lists 200,000 to 250,000 distinct CDR3 sequences; approximately 7% were seen once. The receptor was derived from a boy aged 2 to 10 with acute lymphoblastic leukemia, due to receive a stem cell transplant. The sample was PBMCs, taken before TCRalphabeta/CD19-depleted stem cell transplant. This chain connects TRBV12-3 or TRBV12-4 to TRBJ2-1; D tentatively fits TRBD1 or TRBD2 (6 bases each). As DNA, the CDR3 is TGTGCCAGCAGTCCCCATAAAGGGGGGCGCTACAATGAGCAGTTCTTC. It translates to CASSPHKGGRYNEQFF.